The sample holds one count of the clone carrying this TCR beta chain. The record originates from a study of OX40 agonist ivuxolimab in advanced cancers. In the study overall: Patients treated during dose escalation were battling hepatocellular carcinoma, melanoma, renal cell or head and neck cancer. Three patients showed partial responses: one hepatocellular carcinoma and two cutaneous melanoma cases.

The CDR3 is 15 residues long. Trimming took 2 bases from V and 2 from J; bases not matched to a gene: 5. Germline CDR1 and CDR2: MNHNS and SASEGT. Clones were read by immunoSEQ multiplex PCR, and TCRdb kept only the in-frame ones, dropping some. The table records some 43,000 clones, about 86% of them present only once. The sample in question was CD4+ or CD8+ T cells sorted from blood, obtained in a trial of the OX40 agonist ivuxolimab. The source is an adult with an advanced solid tumor such as melanoma, head and neck, liver or kidney cancer. V gene TRBV6-1 combines with J gene TRBJ1-2, with 7 positions matching TRBD1. CDR3 nucleotide sequence: TGTGCCAGCAGTGAAAAGACAGGGTGGAACTATGGCTACACCTTC. This codes for CASSEKTGWNYGYTF.